A selection of T cell receptor beta chains follows, all from one sample in a study of cytomegalovirus exposure and HLA in healthy donors. Repertoires were generated with immunoSEQ multiplex PCR, while TCRdb's copy carries only in-frame clones and drops some. This sample's table reports approximately 140,000 clones. Specimen: PBMCs. The receptors stem from a woman aged 40 to 50 in good health and CMV-seronegative. Each CDR3 is given with its conserved first and last residue. D genes are given only for firm matches.

V gene	D gene	J gene	CDR3 protein	CDR3 DNA
TRBV12-5	-	TRBJ2-3	CASGRDGSLTDTQYF	TGTGCTAGTGGCCGGGATGGGTCCTTGACAGATACGCAGTATTTT
TRBV7-2	-	TRBJ1-1	CASRSGFEAFF	TGTGCCAGCAGGTCAGGGTTTGAAGCTTTCTTT
TRBV5-6	-	TRBJ1-6	CASSLGSPRNSPLHF	TGTGCCAGCAGCTTGGGATCTCCGCGCAATTCACCCCTCCACTTT
TRBV2	-	TRBJ2-5	CASQRDSKETQYF	TGTGCCTCCCAAAGGGACTCTAAAGAGACCCAGTACTTC
TRBV5-1	-	TRBJ1-4	CASSRQYRSTNEKLFF	TGCGCCAGCAGCCGACAATACAGGTCAACTAATGAAAAACTGTTTTTT
TRBV6-4	-	TRBJ2-3	CASSDSEGGDTQYF	TGTGCCAGCAGTGACTCTGAGGGTGGGGATACGCAGTATTTT
TRBV29-1	TRBD1	TRBJ1-2	CSVGWTGEGYTF	TGCAGCGTCGGTTGGACAGGGGAGGGCTACACCTTC
TRBV15	-	TRBJ2-2	CATSREEYTGELFF	TGTGCCACCAGCAGAGAAGAGTACACCGGGGAGCTGTTTTTT
TRBV27	-	TRBJ2-5	CASRGARWETQYF	TGTGCCAGCAGAGGGGCTCGGTGGGAGACCCAGTACTTC
TRBV28	-	TRBJ2-2	CASSLRTENTGELFF	TGTGCCAGCAGTTTACGGACTGAGAACACCGGGGAGCTGTTTTTT
TRBV6-4	TRBD1	TRBJ1-2	CASSDGQGNYGYTF	TGTGCCAGCAGTGACGGACAGGGAAACTATGGCTACACCTTC
TRBV29-1	-	TRBJ2-3	CSVNGGGADTQYF	TGCAGCGTGAACGGCGGCGGGGCAGATACGCAGTATTTT
TRBV7-2	-	TRBJ1-5	CASSKDSYQPQHF	TGTGCCAGCAGCAAGGACAGCTATCAGCCCCAGCATTTT
TRBV5-1	TRBD2	TRBJ2-3	CASSLGLAGVDTQYF	TGCGCCAGCAGCTTGGGACTAGCGGGGGTAGATACGCAGTATTTT
TRBV9	TRBD1	TRBJ1-2	CASSRGTGDYGYTF	TGTGCCAGCAGCAGGGGGACAGGGGACTATGGCTACACCTTC
TRBV5-1	-	TRBJ2-7	CASSLAPSYEQYF	TGCGCCAGCAGCCTTGCCCCCTCCTACGAGCAGTACTTC
TRBV7-3	-	TRBJ1-1	CASSLGRATEAFF	TGTGCCAGCAGCTTAGGCAGGGCGACTGAAGCTTTCTTT
TRBV2	-	TRBJ1-2	CASSDGRNYGYTF	TGTGCCAGCAGTGATGGCAGAAACTATGGCTACACCTTC
TRBV27	-	TRBJ1-2	CASSPTGGGYGYTF	TGTGCCAGCAGTCCGACAGGTGGCGGCTATGGCTACACCTTC
TRBV4-2	TRBD2	TRBJ2-3	CASSRGRVAGGGTDTQYF	TGTGCCAGCAGCCGGGGCCGTGTAGCGGGGGGGGGAACAGATACGCAGTATTTT
TRBV4-3	TRBD1	TRBJ1-3	CASSLGQGARNTIYF	TGCGCCAGCAGCTTGGGACAGGGGGCACGAAACACCATATATTTT
TRBV4-3	-	TRBJ1-1	CASSQDGTQNTEAFF	TGCGCCAGCAGCCAAGATGGGACACAGAACACTGAAGCTTTCTTT
TRBV7-9	-	TRBJ1-5	CASSLSPGGKSGQPQHF	TGTGCCAGCAGCTTATCTCCAGGAGGGAAGTCAGGTCAGCCCCAGCATTTT
TRBV10-2	TRBD1	TRBJ2-3	CASSPGQGVDTQYF	TGCGCCAGCAGCCCGGGACAGGGGGTAGATACGCAGTATTTT
TRBV4-1	TRBD2	TRBJ2-3	CASSQPGGGVTDTQYF	TGCGCCAGCAGCCAGCCGGGGGGGGGAGTCACAGATACGCAGTATTTT
TRBV18	-	TRBJ2-6	CASSPPPAGATGANVLTF	TGTGCCAGCTCACCACCCCCAGCAGGGGCTACTGGGGCCAACGTCCTGACTTTC
TRBV18	-	TRBJ2-5	CASSPNAGEGETQYF	TGTGCCAGCTCACCAAACGCAGGGGAGGGAGAGACCCAGTACTTC
TRBV6-6	-	TRBJ1-2	CASSRPDGGSTGYTF	TGTGCCAGCAGCCGACCTGACGGGGGATCCACTGGCTACACCTTC
TRBV4-2	TRBD1	TRBJ1-3	CASSQDLGQGARAGNTIYF	TGTGCCAGCAGCCAAGATCTCGGACAGGGGGCTCGAGCTGGAAACACCATATATTTT
TRBV7-6	-	TRBJ1-4	CASSLRQANEKLFF	TGTGCCAGCAGCTTACGACAGGCCAATGAAAAACTGTTTTTT
TRBV7-7	-	TRBJ2-5	CASSQRGETQYF	TGTGCTAGCAGCCAAAGGGGGGAGACCCAGTACTTC
TRBV6-5	TRBD1	TRBJ1-1	CASSLQKGAVTEAFF	TGTGCCAGCAGTCTGCAAAAGGGGGCTGTCACTGAAGCTTTCTTT
TRBV10-3	TRBD1	TRBJ2-3	CATRDSLAQPTQYF	TGTGCCACCCGGGACAGCTTGGCACAGCCAACGCAGTATTTT
TRBV7-3	TRBD2	TRBJ2-5	CASSGPGLAGQETQYF	TGTGCCAGCAGTGGCCCGGGACTAGCGGGGCAAGAGACCCAGTACTTC
TRBV15	-	TRBJ1-5	CATSRGDSNQPQHF	TGTGCCACCAGCAGAGGAGATAGCAATCAGCCCCAGCATTTT
TRBV10-3	-	TRBJ1-3	CAISGNRNSGNTIYF	TGTGCCATCAGTGGAAACAGGAACTCTGGAAACACCATATATTTT
TRBV4-1	-	TRBJ2-3	CASSQERDTQYF	TGCGCCAGCAGCCAAGAGAGAGATACGCAGTATTTT
TRBV28	-	TRBJ1-1	CASSLAVGAGLGEAFF	TGTGCCAGCAGTTTAGCGGTTGGGGCAGGGCTGGGAGAAGCTTTCTTT
TRBV6-5	-	TRBJ2-1	CASSYKRVRLNEQFF	TGTGCCAGCAGTTACAAGCGGGTTCGGCTCAATGAGCAGTTCTTC
TRBV7-8	TRBD2	TRBJ2-7	CATAKTSGGVLYEQYF	TGTGCCACCGCGAAGACTAGCGGGGGGGTCCTCTACGAGCAGTACTTC
TRBV27	-	TRBJ2-1	CASSLSVPGSSYNEQFF	TGTGCCAGCAGTTTATCCGTACCGGGGAGCTCCTACAATGAGCAGTTCTTC
TRBV15	TRBD1	TRBJ1-1	CATSRDGQGTEAFF	TGTGCCACCAGCAGAGATGGACAGGGGACTGAAGCTTTCTTT